A selection of T cell receptor beta chains follows, all from one sample in a study of shared T cell receptors in the human thymus. Clones were read by immunoSEQ multiplex PCR, and TCRdb kept only the in-frame ones, dropping some. Among some 700,000 clones, over 75% were seen once, and the ten largest hold 0.0095% to 0.013%. This sample was shared with a second study, whose subject was human thymus T cells.

Sequenced: thymocytes. Receptors were obtained from a girl in the first two years of life with a congenital heart defect. The CDR3 runs from the conserved cysteine through the conserved F or W. Fields, in order: clone size, D gene, J gene, V gene, CDR3 length, CDR3 protein, CDR3 DNA. The D gene is left open where the match is weak. Size values are once, few and many counts, or a class for expanded clones, and some rows have none.

- TRBD1 TRBJ2-2 TRBV2 16 CASRRSGTGDTGELFF TGTGCCAGCAGAAGAAGCGGGACAGGGGACACCGGGGAGCTGTTTTTT
- - TRBJ2-5 TRBV7-9 14 CASSLSSFQETQYF TGTGCCAGCAGCTTATCGAGTTTCCAAGAGACCCAGTACTTC
- TRBD1 TRBJ1-6 TRBV15 18 CATSREGQSPGLNSPLHF TGTGCCACCAGCAGAGAGGGACAGTCCCCGGGGCTAAATTCACCCCTCCACTTT
once - TRBJ1-1 TRBV27 13 CASSLRENTEAFF TGTGCCAGCAGTTTACGAGAGAACACTGAAGCTTTCTTT
- - TRBJ1-6 TRBV5-1 16 CASSLASPGDNSPLHF TGCGCCAGCAGCTTGGCCAGTCCGGGTGATAATTCACCCCTCCACTTT
- TRBD1 TRBJ2-1 TRBV4-3 14 CASSQDGQDNEQFF TGCGCCAGCAGCCAAGACGGACAGGACAATGAGCAGTTCTTC
- - TRBJ1-1 TRBV4-1 13 CASSQRARAEAFF TGCGCCAGCAGCCAAAGGGCGAGGGCTGAAGCTTTCTTT
- - TRBJ2-7 TRBV5-1 13 CASREVSHYEQYF TGCGCCAGTCGGGAAGTGTCCCACTACGAGCAGTACTTC
- TRBD2 TRBJ2-5 TRBV6-1 15 CASRNGLAAQETQYF TGTGCCAGCAGGAACGGACTAGCGGCACAAGAGACCCAGTACTTC
- TRBD2 TRBJ2-1 TRBV6-1 16 CASSEAGTSRWDEQFF TGTGCCAGCAGTGAAGCCGGGACTAGTAGGTGGGATGAGCAGTTCTTC
- TRBD1 TRBJ1-2 TRBV7-8 16 CASRQNDRGDFGGYTF TGTGCCAGCAGACAAAATGACAGGGGAGATTTCGGCGGCTACACCTTC
- - TRBJ1-2 TRBV28 15 CASSSIPLDYYGYTF TGTGCCAGCAGTTCTATCCCCTTAGATTACTATGGCTACACCTTC
- TRBD1 TRBJ1-3 TRBV6-5 16 CASSWDRVSSGNTIYF TGTGCCAGCAGTTGGGACAGGGTAAGCTCTGGAAACACCATATATTTT
- - TRBJ2-7 TRBV12-5 16 CASGLNPQGSSYEQYF TGTGCTAGTGGTTTGAACCCCCAGGGTAGCTCTTACGAGCAGTACTTC
- TRBD1 TRBJ1-2 TRBV9 16 CASSPDRNAYLYGYTF TGTGCCAGCAGCCCGGACAGGAATGCCTACTTGTATGGCTACACCTTC
- - TRBJ2-5 TRBV28 17 CASSFHYSRGCTETQYF TGTGCCAGCAGTTTTCATTACTCCAGAGGGTGTACAGAGACCCAGTACTTC
- - TRBJ2-1 TRBV10-1 14 CATLSPQGCNEQFF TGCGCCACCTTGTCCCCGCAGGGGTGCAATGAGCAGTTCTTC
- - TRBJ1-2 TRBV16 15 CASTLAGAPHYGYTF TGTGCCAGCACTCTGGCGGGAGCCCCCCATTATGGCTACACCTTC
- - TRBJ2-3 TRBV5-8 15 CASSLNLARTDTQYF TGTGCCAGCAGCTTGAATCTGGCCAGAACAGATACGCAGTATTTT
- TRBD2 TRBJ2-1 TRBV10-1 13 CASSEGGENEQFF TGCGCCAGCAGTGAGGGGGGGGAGAATGAGCAGTTCTTC
- - TRBJ1-2 TRBV5-8 14 CASSLGQGWDGYTF TGTGCCAGCAGCTTGGGCCAGGGCTGGGATGGCTACACCTTC
once - TRBJ1-1 TRBV5-1 18 CASSYAGESSKGDTEAFF TGCGCCAGCAGCTATGCGGGTGAGTCTTCTAAGGGGGACACTGAAGCTTTCTTT